These 11 T cell receptor beta chains were all obtained from the same sample, sequenced in a study of blood T cell repertoires in COVID-19 (dated by TCRdb to 2020 to 2021). The protocol used for the library was the immunoSEQ multiplex PCR assay. Here the immuneACCESS table is served through TCRdb, limited to in-frame sequences with V and J called. Missing clones are a known gap in these copies; in checked studies unresolved V genes cover under half, and the rest lacks a known reason. Recorded for this sample are around 130,000 clones; roughly four fifths of them occurred a single time. The ten largest clones add up to about 4.2% of the sample. The sequencing sample was made of peripheral blood. The receptors shown here come from a woman aged 80 or over with acute or convalescent COVID-19.

V and J are TRBV4-1 and TRBJ2-1; 9 positions agree with TRBD1. Germline V CDR1 and CDR2: MGHRA, YSYEKL. The CDR3 spans 14 residues. V shed 4 bases, J shed 9 bases, and the junction held 7 bases outside the gene matches. The CDR3 loop reads CASSLGQGMSEQFF. DNA of the CDR3: TGCGCCAGCAGCCTTGGACAGGGGATGAGTGAGCAGTTCTTC.

The genes are TRBV11-2 and TRBJ2-3; TRBD2 matches at 11 bases. Germline CDR1 and CDR2: SGHAT and FQNNGV. V trimming: 3 bases; J trimming: 4 bases; junction bases outside the gene matches: 15. The CDR3 covers 19 residues. The CDR3 loop is CASSFRGVASGRSPDTQYF. Written as DNA, the CDR3 is TGTGCCAGCAGCTTTCGGGGAGTAGCTAGCGGGAGGTCCCCAGATACGCAGTATTTT.

The genes are TRBV2 and TRBJ2-7; 10 nucleotides match TRBD1. V lost 5 bases to trimming and J lost 5 bases; unmatched junction nucleotides: 6. From germline, CDR1 is SNHLY and CDR2 FYNNEI. The length of the CDR3 is 14 residues. In DNA, the CDR3 is TGTGCCAGCAGTCCCGGGACAGGGGTGGACGAGCAGTACTTC. This encodes CASSPGTGVDEQYF. Drawing the rest from reference TRBV2 and TRBJ2-7, the complete variable domain is EPEVTQTPSHQVTQMGQEVILRCVPISNHLYFYWYRQILGQKVEFLVSFYNNEISEKSEIFDDQFSVERPDGSNFTLKIRSTKLEDSAMYFCASSPGTGVDEQYFGPGTRLTVT.

J is TRBJ2-5 and V is TRBV6-5; 7 positions match TRBD1. The junction had 8 bases not matched to a gene; V was cut back by 6 bases and J by 7 bases. CDR1 and CDR2 (germline): MNHEY, SVGAGI. The length of the CDR3 is 13 residues. The CDR3 coding sequence is TGTGCCAGCAGGCCACAGGGGATTGCGACCCAGTACTTC. Protein: CASRPQGIATQYF.

This clone was recorded only once. The rearrangement joins TRBV6-5 to TRBJ1-4; TRBD1 is a possible D gene (6 bases). The CDR3 contains 14 residues. Germline V gene lookup returns CDR1 MNHEY and CDR2 SVGAGI. V was pared by 4 bases and J by 4 bases, with 10 bases between. The CDR3: CASSSTGYNEKLFF. As DNA, the CDR3 is TGTGCCAGCAGTTCGACAGGCTATAATGAAAAACTGTTTTTT.

The chain is built from TRBV27 and TRBJ2-3, with 7 nucleotides matching TRBD2. Germline CDR1 and CDR2: MNHEY and SMNVEV (reference sequence). The trim removed 2 bases at V and 4 bases at J, leaving 0 bases unmatched. The CDR3 is made up of 13 amino acids. The CDR3 coding sequence is TGTGCCAGCAGTTTAGCGGGAGCAGATACGCAGTATTTT. Protein sequence: CASSLAGADTQYF.

The chain employs TRBV20-1 and TRBJ2-7, with D possibly matching TRBD1 (5 bases). In germline, CDR1 is DFQATT, CDR2 SNEGSKA (reference sequence). V lost 5 bases and J 6 bases, leaving 11 bases between the germline ends. This CDR3 has 11 residues. Written as DNA, the CDR3 is TGCAGTGCTTTAAGGGGTGCCGAGCAGTACTTC. It encodes CSALRGAEQYF.

V usage is TRBV19 and J usage is TRBJ2-1, with 8 positions matching TRBD2. The CDR3 sequence is 17 residues long. Trimming cost V 0 bases and J 3 bases; bases outside gene matches: 7. Germline V gives CDR1 LNHDA, CDR2 SQIVND (reference sequence). This chain's CDR3 is CASSIEGGRTFYNEQFF. In DNA, the CDR3 is TGTGCCAGTAGTATAGAAGGCGGGAGGACCTTCTACAATGAGCAGTTCTTC.

The V gene is TRBV28, the J gene TRBJ1-2; 9 bases agree with TRBD1. The CDR3 runs to 15 residues. Germline V gives CDR1 MDHEN, CDR2 SYDVKM. With V trimmed by 6 bases and J by 4 bases, 9 bases remained unmatched. DNA for the CDR3: TGTGCCAGCAGCTACCGACAGGGGGTCATCTATGGCTACACCTTC. Amino acid sequence: CASSYRQGVIYGYTF.

This clone was seen more than once but under ten times. The chain joins TRBV28 to TRBJ2-5, with D perhaps matching TRBD2 (7 bases). The V end was cut by 2 bases, the J end by 5 bases, with 15 bases between. The CDR3 has 15 amino acids. CDR1 is MDHEN and CDR2 is SYDVKM in the germline V gene. The CDR3 DNA is TGTGCCAGCAGTTTAGGTTTCGGGGGGCCGGAGACCCAGTACTTC. Translated, it gives CASSLGFGGPETQYF. The full variable domain, completed using reference TRBV28 and TRBJ2-5, is DVKVTQSSRYLVKRTGEKVFLECVQDMDHENMFWYRQDPGLGLRLIYFSYDVKMKEKGDIPEGYSVSREKKERFSLILESASTNQTSMYLCASSLGFGGPETQYFGPGTRLLVL.

The chain links TRBV6-1 to TRBJ1-5; D might be TRBD1 (6 bases). This CDR3 has 15 amino acids. V lost 6 bases to trimming and J lost 1 base, with 13 bases between them. The V gene's germline CDR1 is MNHNS and CDR2 SASEGT. Here the CDR3 reads CASRTGRGSNQPQHF. The CDR3 coding sequence is TGTGCCAGCAGAACAGGGCGAGGGAGCAATCAGCCCCAGCATTTT.